The rows below give T cell receptor beta chains drawn from one sample of a study of shared clonotypes between healthy human individuals. The method was immunoSEQ multiplex PCR; TCRdb's version includes in-frame clones alone and lacks a portion of them. The table has roughly 1 million clones, roughly 74% seen once; the top ten hold approximately 0.5%. Sequenced input: memory CD4+ T cells from PBMCs. The receptors were gathered from a man younger than 30 in good health. Some clones in this sample may be carry-over from other donors' samples. The CDR3 runs from the conserved cysteine through the conserved F or W. The D gene is left open where the match is weak. Some rows have no size entry. The others give once, few or many, or a class for an expanded clone.

CDR3 length	J gene	V gene	D gene	clone size	CDR3 DNA	CDR3 protein
15	TRBJ1-2	TRBV5-1	TRBD1	many	TGCGCCAGCAGCTTGTCCGGGACAGGCGGCTATGGCTACACCTTC	CASSLSGTGGYGYTF
13	TRBJ2-7	TRBV2	.	.	TGTGCCAGCGGGATAATGGGTACGGGCGAGCAGTACTTC	CASGIMGTGEQYF
15	TRBJ2-7	TRBV6-6	TRBD2	.	TGTGCCAGCAGCCCCAGCGGGAGCTACCACTACGAGCAGTACTTC	CASSPSGSYHYEQYF
20	TRBJ2-6	TRBV15	TRBD1	.	TGTGCCACCAGCAGAGATCTTTTCAAATCTACAGGGGCTGGGGCCAACGTCCTGACTTTC	CATSRDLFKSTGAGANVLTF
14	TRBJ1-2	TRBV6-1	TRBD1	.	TGTGCCAGCAGTGAAAACAGGGGATCATATGGCTACACCTTC	CASSENRGSYGYTF
14	TRBJ1-4	TRBV6-1	TRBD1	.	TGTGCCACCCGGGTGGGACAGGGAGGGGAAAAACTGTTTTTT	CATRVGQGGEKLFF
15	TRBJ2-2	TRBV2	TRBD1	few	TGTGCCAGCAGGACAGGGTTTCGGGGTTCCGGGGAGCTGTTTTTT	CASRTGFRGSGELFF
16	TRBJ1-5	TRBV2	.	few	TGTGCCAGCAGTGAAAGAGTGGGAGCGGGCAATCAGCCCCAGCATTTT	CASSERVGAGNQPQHF
16	TRBJ2-3	TRBV5-1	TRBD2	.	TGCGCCAGCAGCTTAGGACTAGCAACTAGCACAGATACGCAGTATTTT	CASSLGLATSTDTQYF
17	TRBJ2-5	TRBV10-1	TRBD2	.	TGCGCCAGCAGTGAGTCGAGGGCTAGCGGGAAACAAGAGACCCAGTACTTC	CASSESRASGKQETQYF
15	TRBJ1-2	TRBV7-9	TRBD1	.	TGTGCCAGCAGCCCGGGGGGACAGGGTGACTATGGCTACACCTTC	CASSPGGQGDYGYTF
15	TRBJ2-7	TRBV6-6	TRBD1	many	TGTGCCAGCAGTTACCCCGGACAGGGGAACTACGAGCAGTACTTC	CASSYPGQGNYEQYF
17	TRBJ2-7	TRBV28	TRBD2	.	TGTGCCAGCAGTTTTTCCGGTCTTGAGGGAGGGCCCCCCGGGCAGTACTTC	CASSFSGLEGGPPGQYF
14	TRBJ2-5	TRBV9	.	.	TGTGCCAGCAGCGTATCTGGGGGTGAGGAGACCCAGTACTTC	CASSVSGGEETQYF
12	TRBJ2-7	TRBV29-1	.	.	TGCAGCGTAAAAACGGGGTCCTACGAGCAGTACTTC	CSVKTGSYEQYF
12	TRBJ1-1	TRBV30	TRBD1	.	TGTGCCACCGACAGGGCGAACACTGAAGCTTTCTTT	CATDRANTEAFF
15	TRBJ1-2	TRBV4-1	.	.	TGCGCCAGCAGCCTACCCGGACAGTTAAACGATGGCTACACCTTC	CASSLPGQLNDGYTF
17	TRBJ2-1	TRBV18	TRBD2	many	TGTGCCAGCTCACCCGCTTTCTGGAGCGGGGGTTACAATGAGCAGTTCTTC	CASSPAFWSGGYNEQFF
14	TRBJ1-4	TRBV19	.	.	TGTGCCACCAAGTGGTCTGCAACTAATGAAAAACTGTTTTTT	CATKWSATNEKLFF
13	TRBJ1-1	TRBV27	.	.	TGTGCCAGCAGTTTTACAGGGATCACTGAAGCTTTCTTT	CASSFTGITEAFF
15	TRBJ1-5	TRBV19	.	.	TGTGCCAGTAGCATCTCGGGGAACCGTAATCAGCCCCAGCATTTT	CASSISGNRNQPQHF
16	TRBJ2-1	TRBV10-1	TRBD2	.	TGCGCCGGAAATACTAGCGACCTACACTCCTACAATGAGCAGTTCTTC	CAGNTSDLHSYNEQFF
18	TRBJ2-6	TRBV5-1	TRBD1	few	TGCGCCAGCAGCCAAGGACAGGGGGCTGGATCTGGGGCCAACGTCCTGACTTTC	CASSQGQGAGSGANVLTF
15	TRBJ2-7	TRBV28	TRBD1	once	TGTGCCAGCAGTTTAGGTGGGACAGGGGCGGACGAGCAGTACTTC	CASSLGGTGADEQYF
12	TRBJ1-4	TRBV15	.	.	TGTGCCACCACTCCGTCAGGGGAAAAACTGTTTTTT	CATTPSGEKLFF
14	TRBJ2-1	TRBV7-2	.	once	TGTGCCAGCAGCTTAGGGGCGGGTTACAATGAGCAGTTCTTC	CASSLGAGYNEQFF
15	TRBJ2-3	TRBV10-3	.	.	TGTGCCATCAGCAGACAGGGAGGGACCACAGATACGCAGTATTTT	CAISRQGGTTDTQYF
12	TRBJ1-2	TRBV28	.	.	TGTGCCAGCAGTTTTCCCAACTATGGCTACACCTTC	CASSFPNYGYTF
12	TRBJ1-2	TRBV4-1	.	few	TGCGCCAGCAGCCAGTCCCGCTATGGCTACACCTTC	CASSQSRYGYTF
18	TRBJ2-7	TRBV7-9	TRBD2	.	TGTGCCAGCAGCAGTAGCGGGAGGGCCAGCGGAACAGTGAACGAGCAGTACTTC	CASSSSGRASGTVNEQYF
13	TRBJ1-1	TRBV9	.	.	TGTGCCAGCAGCCCTCACAGGGACGGTGTAGCTTTCTTT	CASSPHRDGVAFF
13	TRBJ2-2	TRBV30	.	.	TGTGCCTGGAGTGTACGGGGGACCGGGGAGCTGTTTTTT	CAWSVRGTGELFF
15	TRBJ2-1	TRBV9	.	.	TGTGCCAGCAGCGTAGCTATTTCCTCGGGGACTGAGCAGTTCTTC	CASSVAISSGTEQFF
15	TRBJ2-7	TRBV7-9	.	.	TGTGCCAGCAGCCCTGGGGGGGCCAGCTCCTACGAGCAGTACTTC	CASSPGGASSYEQYF
12	TRBJ1-1	TRBV30	.	.	TGTGCCTGGCAGAGGGGGGGCAGGGATGCTTTCTTT	CAWQRGGRDAFF
16	TRBJ1-2	TRBV6-5	.	.	TGTGCCAGCAGTTACAGCCGCTGGAGGGCCCTATATGGCTACACCTTC	CASSYSRWRALYGYTF
16	TRBJ2-5	TRBV4-2	.	many	TGTGCCAGCAGCCAAGATCCAGGCGGGCCAAGAGAGACCCAGTACTTC	CASSQDPGGPRETQYF
15	TRBJ2-7	TRBV5-1	.	few	TGCGCCAGCAGCTTGGAGGGTGGCGGATCCTACGAGCAGTACTTC	CASSLEGGGSYEQYF
13	TRBJ2-4	TRBV4-3	.	.	TGCGCCAGCAGCCAAGATGTAGGGGCTATTCAGTACTTC	CASSQDVGAIQYF
13	TRBJ1-6	TRBV4-1	.	many	TGCGCCAGCAGCCAAGATGAGGAATCACCCCTCCACTTT	CASSQDEESPLHF
18	TRBJ2-1	TRBV11-3	TRBD2	once	TGTGCCAGCAGCTTAGCGATGACTAGCGAGAGCTCCTACAATGAGCAGTTCTTC	CASSLAMTSESSYNEQFF
13	TRBJ1-6	TRBV2	.	once	TGTGCCAGCGGTGGGGACAACAATTCACCCCTCCACTTT	CASGGDNNSPLHF
14	TRBJ1-5	TRBV5-1	TRBD1	once	TGCGCCAGCAGCTTGGGAACAGGGGTTCAGCCCCAGCATTTT	CASSLGTGVQPQHF
14	TRBJ1-2	TRBV4-2	.	.	TGTGCCAGCAGCCATCCCGACAAGTTGTATGGCTACACCTTC	CASSHPDKLYGYTF
15	TRBJ2-7	TRBV6-1	.	once	TGTGCCAGCAGTGAAAGGTTGGGGAACTCCTACGAGCAGTACTTC	CASSERLGNSYEQYF
15	TRBJ2-2	TRBV5-1	.	.	TGCGCCAGCAGCCCGTCCGGGAGGAACACCGGGGAGCTGTTTTTT	CASSPSGRNTGELFF
15	TRBJ1-1	TRBV7-8	.	.	TGTGCCAGCAGGGGAACCGGCGCGACGAACACTGAAGCTTTCTTT	CASRGTGATNTEAFF
13	TRBJ2-4	TRBV18	.	.	TGTGCCAGCTCTCTACAGGAGGGGGGGATTCAGTACTTC	CASSLQEGGIQYF
16	TRBJ1-6	TRBV5-6	.	few	TGTGCCAGCAGCTTGCCCGGGACCGAGGTTAATTCACCCCTCCACTTT	CASSLPGTEVNSPLHF
14	TRBJ2-5	TRBV28	.	.	TGTGCCAGCAACACCGGAGGGGGGAGGGCGGTTTGGTACTTC	CASNTGGGRAVWYF
17	TRBJ1-4	TRBV5-1	TRBD1	.	TGCGCCAGCAGCTTGGCCGAGGGACAGGGTGCTAATGAAAAACTGTTTTTT	CASSLAEGQGANEKLFF
13	TRBJ1-2	TRBV11-2	.	.	TGTGCCAGCAGCTTAGATCCGAGGACGGCCGGGGGCTTC	CASSLDPRTAGGF
16	TRBJ1-4	TRBV28	TRBD1	.	TGTGCCAGCAGACACGACAGGGGGCCATCAAATGAAAAACTGTTTTTT	CASRHDRGPSNEKLFF